The 7 T cell receptor beta chains reported below all come from one sample, sequenced in a study of CD8+ T cells in alopecia areata. Sequencing used cDNA as its template, made by extracting RNA and reverse transcribing it. Using immunoSEQ multiplex PCR, the repertoire was profiled, and TCRdb retains in-frame clones only, with some absent. The table records some 100,000 clones, 30% to 40% of them present only once. The sequencing sample was made of CD4+ T cells sorted from blood. All receptors derive from a human donor with alopecia areata.

The chain is built from TRBV27 and TRBJ2-7; D is undetermined. The germline CDR1 and CDR2 sequences are MNHEY and SMNVEV (reference sequence). The V end was cut by 8 bases, the J end by 2 bases, with 10 bases between. CDR3 length: 12 amino acids. CDR3 DNA: TGTGCCAGCGGTCGGCAACCCTACGAGCAGTACTTC. Protein: CASGRQPYEQYF.

V and J are TRBV2 and TRBJ2-7, with 7 bases fitting TRBD1. Germline CDR1 SNHLY, CDR2 FYNNEI. There are 13 residues in the CDR3. The V gene end was trimmed by 6 bases and the J gene end by 7 bases; junction bases not matched to a gene: 9. The DNA for the CDR3 is TGTGCCAGCAGACCTGACAGGGCACAAGAGCAGTACTTC. Encoded protein: CASRPDRAQEQYF.

This clone was recorded many times. The J gene is TRBJ2-5, the V gene TRBV18, with D perhaps TRBD1 (6 bases). V was cut by 3 bases and J by 2 bases, with 16 bases left in between. CDR3 length: 16 amino acids. Germline-derived CDR1 and CDR2 are KGHSH and LQKENI. The CDR3 loop reads CASSPTTGQFQETQYF. The CDR3 coding sequence is TGTGCCAGCTCACCTACTACCGGACAGTTTCAAGAGACCCAGTACTTC.

The table lists this clone with a few counts. The rearrangement uses TRBV30 and TRBJ1-1; D uncertain. The germline V and J ends were trimmed by 4 bases and 0 bases, with 9 bases remaining between them. Germline CDR1 reads GTSNPN; CDR2 reads SVGIG (reference sequence). The CDR3 totals 13 residues. The CDR3 coding sequence is TGTGCCTGGACGAGGAGCATGAACACTGAAGCTTTCTTT. Translating it yields CAWTRSMNTEAFF.

Here the CDR3 reads CASSSLAGPSYEQYF. CDR3 coding DNA: TGCGCCAGCAGCTCCTTAGCGGGACCCTCCTACGAGCAGTACTTC. The rearrangement joins TRBV5-1 to TRBJ2-7; 8 bases agree with TRBD2. Losses at the gene ends were 3 bases for V and 0 bases for J; bases not matched to a gene: 5. Germline V gene sequence: CDR1 SGHRS, CDR2 YFSETQ. There are 15 residues in the CDR3.

The chain joins TRBV29-1 to TRBJ2-7; D remains unclear. Germline CDR1 and CDR2: SQVTM and ANQGSEA. V was shortened by 4 bases and J by 6 bases, with 7 bases between the two germline ends. The CDR3 consists of 10 residues. The CDR3 nucleotides read TGCAGCGTTGGACACTCCGAGCAGTACTTC. It specifies CSVGHSEQYF.

In this sample, this clone turned up a few times. V is TRBV30 and J is TRBJ1-1, with TRBD1 matching 8 bases. Germline V lookup: CDR1 GTSNPN, CDR2 SVGIG (reference sequence). The CDR3 length is 13 residues. V dropped 1 base and J dropped 4; count of bases not matched to a gene: 2. The CDR3 loop reads CAWSGTGGTEAFF. DNA of the CDR3: TGTGCCTGGAGTGGTACAGGGGGCACTGAAGCTTTCTTT.